Sequencing of this T cell receptor beta chain was carried out in a study of CD8 T cells in ankylosing spondylitis. A note on this clonotype: The target antigen is unknown.

Construction of TCR beta libraries was performed using quantitative 5'-RACE with molecular barcodes. TCRdb redid the calling of the 5' RACE reads with MiXCR, one entry per CDR3 protein. The repertoire holds just under 350,000 distinct CDR3 sequences, with roughly 15% as singletons. Points from the study as a whole: A TCR beta motif of under 10 highly homologous variants seemed to mark ankylosing spondylitis blood. Reportedly, matched ankylosing spondylitis synovial fluid was significantly enriched for disease-linked clones. The authors found the disease-linked clones to be CD8+ and relatively rare in peripheral blood.

Material: blood, either unsorted or a sorted T cell fraction (not recorded which). The receptor comes from a male donor with ankylosing spondylitis or in good health (not recorded which).

This chain's CDR3 is CTCCLVVGVDRPYNEQFF. CDR3 bases: TGTACCTGCTGTTTAGTTGTTGGGGTCGACAGGCCCTACAATGAGCAGTTCTTC. The V gene is TRBV12-3 or TRBV12-4, the J gene TRBJ2-1; maybe TRBD1 (6 bases). This CDR3 spans 18 amino acids.